Listed below are T cell receptor beta chains from one sample, sequenced in a study of blood T cell repertoires in COVID-19. Sequenced by immunoSEQ multiplex PCR; TCRdb stores in-frame clones only, minus some. The sample carries approximately 270,000 clones, roughly 86% recorded once. Input material: peripheral blood. All receptors derive from a man in his forties or fifties with active or convalescent COVID-19. Both conserved end residues are part of each CDR3. The D gene is left open where the match is weak. Clone size is stated in some rows and not others, as once, few, many or a class when expanded.

clone_size j_call v_call d_call cdr3_aa cdr3_nt
NA TRBJ1-1 TRBV6-5 TRBD1 CASRGTATEAFF TGTGCCAGCAGGGGGACAGCCACTGAAGCTTTCTTT
NA TRBJ1-5 TRBV24-1 TRBD1 CATSDADRGLNQPQHF TGTGCCACCAGTGATGCGGACAGGGGTCTCAATCAGCCCCAGCATTTT
NA TRBJ2-5 TRBV5-1 TRBD2 CASSLRGSGGGQETQYF TGCGCCAGCAGCTTGCGAGGTAGCGGGGGGGGCCAAGAGACCCAGTACTTC
NA TRBJ1-1 TRBV6-2/TRBV6-3 TRBD1 CASSSGQPNTEAFF TGTGCCAGCAGTTCGGGACAGCCGAACACTGAAGCTTTCTTT
NA TRBJ2-7 TRBV15 NA CATSRGDSDYEQYF TGTGCCACCAGCAGAGGCGATAGCGATTACGAGCAGTACTTC
NA TRBJ2-7 TRBV28 NA CASKRSVHYEQYF TGTGCCAGCAAGCGCTCGGTACACTACGAGCAGTACTTC
once TRBJ2-3 TRBV3-1/TRBV3-2 NA CASSQHGSGVVDTQYF TGTGCCAGCAGCCAACATGGATCCGGGGTGGTAGATACGCAGTATTTT
NA TRBJ2-7 TRBV29-1 TRBD2 CSVEDRGRPGEYF TGCAGCGTTGAAGATCGCGGGAGGCCCGGGGAGTACTTC
NA TRBJ2-7 TRBV19 NA CASSEQGRSYEQYF TGTGCCAGTAGTGAACAGGGTCGATCCTACGAGCAGTACTTC
once TRBJ2-7 TRBV7-9 TRBD2 CASSSVTSGVRYEQYF TGTGCCAGCAGCTCTGTAACTAGCGGGGTGAGATACGAGCAGTACTTC
NA TRBJ1-2 TRBV14 NA CASSARAPLAPNYGYTF TGTGCCAGCAGCGCCCGGGCCCCCCTAGCTCCGAACTATGGCTACACCTTC
NA TRBJ1-1 TRBV28 NA CASSLVLGRVNTEAFF TGTGCCAGCAGTTTAGTGCTCGGGCGGGTGAACACTGAAGCTTTCTTT
NA TRBJ1-6 TRBV6-5 NA CATHRIYNSPLHF TGTGCCACGCACAGGATTTACAATTCACCCCTCCACTTT